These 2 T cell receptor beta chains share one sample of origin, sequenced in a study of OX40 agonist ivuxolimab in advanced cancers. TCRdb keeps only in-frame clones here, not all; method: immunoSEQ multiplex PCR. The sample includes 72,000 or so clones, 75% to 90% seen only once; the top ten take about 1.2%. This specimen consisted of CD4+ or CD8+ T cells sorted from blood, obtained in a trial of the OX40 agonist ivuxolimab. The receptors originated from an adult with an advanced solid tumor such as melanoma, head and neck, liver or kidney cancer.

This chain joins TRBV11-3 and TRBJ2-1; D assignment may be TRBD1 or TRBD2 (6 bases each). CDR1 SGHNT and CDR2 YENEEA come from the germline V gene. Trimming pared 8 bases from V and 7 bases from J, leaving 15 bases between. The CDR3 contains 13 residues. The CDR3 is CASRGGTGNEQFF. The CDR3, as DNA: TGTGCCAGCCGAGGGGGGACGGGGAATGAGCAGTTCTTC.

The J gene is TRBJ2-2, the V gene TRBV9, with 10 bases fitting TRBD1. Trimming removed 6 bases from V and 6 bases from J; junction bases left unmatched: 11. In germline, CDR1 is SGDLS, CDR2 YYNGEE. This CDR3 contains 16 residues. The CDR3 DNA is TGTGCCAGCAACCAGGGTATGGGACAGGGGTCCGGGGAGCTGTTTTTT. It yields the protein CASNQGMGQGSGELFF.